This T cell receptor beta chain was sequenced in a study of cytomegalovirus exposure and HLA in healthy donors. This clone was recorded only once. The antigen is unknown. With V trimmed by 3 bases and J by 8 bases, 8 bases remained unmatched. The CDR3 is 13 residues long. The germline CDR1 and CDR2 sequences are SGDLS and YYNGEE. Donors in the study were healthy people who gave bone marrow. PCR was performed using 60 Vbeta and 13 Jbeta primers. Sequencing was performed with immunoSEQ multiplex PCR; in TCRdb, only in-frame clones are kept and a portion is missing. The sample records about 150,000 clones, more than 75% being singletons. Findings and caveats of the study: Follow-up analysis later connected one missense variant in DCLRE1C with trimming of TCR beta V- and J-genes.

The V call is TRBV9, the J call TRBJ2-7, with TRBD2 identical over 7 bases. Source material: PBMCs. This sequence was found in a woman aged 40 to 50 in good health and CMV-seronegative. The CDR3: CASSDSGLEKQYF. As DNA, the CDR3 is TGTGCCAGCAGCGATAGCGGGCTCGAAAAGCAGTACTTC. The full variable domain, completed using reference TRBV9 and TRBJ2-7, is DSGVTQTPKHLITATGQRVTLRCSPRSGDLSVYWYQQSLDQGLQFLIQYYNGEERAKGNILERFSAQQFPDLHSELNLSSLELGDSALYFCASSDSGLEKQYFGPGTRLTVT.